This is a list of T cell receptor beta chains from one sample in a study of control samples from healthy donors and cancer patients. Sequencing used immunoSEQ multiplex PCR; TCRdb keeps in-frame clones, though not all of them. The data contain 150,000 to 180,000 clones, about 94% of them singletons. The sequenced sample consisted of blood. The receptors derive from a man aged 35-49 years in good health. The CDR3 runs from the conserved cysteine through the conserved F or W. Each record gives: D gene, J gene, clone size, V gene, CDR3 protein, CDR3 DNA. D genes are given only for firm matches. Not all rows give a size; the values are once, few, many and, for expanded clones, a class.

TRBD1,TRBJ1-2,few,TRBV6-5,CASSAGTGPYGYTF,TGTGCCAGCTCGGCCGGGACAGGGCCTTATGGCTACACCTTC
.,TRBJ1-1,.,TRBV20-1,CSPQTTGEAFF,TGCTCTCCTCAGACGACAGGAGAAGCTTTCTTT
.,TRBJ2-3,.,TRBV6-1,CASSEGQAWSDTQYF,TGTGCCAGCAGTGAAGGTCAGGCTTGGTCAGATACGCAGTATTTT
.,TRBJ1-2,.,TRBV5-8,CASSPVNRINYGYTF,TGTGCCAGCAGCCCCGTGAACAGGATTAACTATGGCTACACCTTC
.,TRBJ1-1,.,TRBV9,CASSVNAQSTTEAFF,TGTGCCAGCAGCGTAAATGCTCAGTCAACCACTGAAGCTTTCTTT
.,TRBJ1-5,.,TRBV28,CASSSPSYRRDQPQHF,TGTGCCAGCAGTTCGCCCTCCTACCGACGGGATCAGCCCCAGCATTTT
TRBD1,TRBJ1-5,.,TRBV19,CASRDRGYSNQPQHF,TGTGCCAGTAGGGACAGGGGATATAGCAATCAGCCCCAGCATTTT
.,TRBJ2-1,.,TRBV24-1,CATRLGGKDNEQFF,TGTGCCACCCGCCTCGGGGGTAAGGACAATGAGCAGTTCTTC
.,TRBJ1-3,.,TRBV30,CAWSPRQSGNTIYF,TGTGCCTGGAGTCCCCGACAGTCTGGAAACACCATATATTTT
.,TRBJ1-1,once,TRBV11-2,CASSRGGLNTEAFF,TGTGCCAGCAGCCGCGGGGGTTTGAACACTGAAGCTTTCTTT
.,TRBJ2-3,.,TRBV7-8,CASSLAGGTDTQYF,TGTGCCAGCAGCTTAGCGGGGGGCACAGATACGCAGTATTTT
TRBD1,TRBJ1-1,.,TRBV5-1,CASSIGTGSVDTEAFF,TGCGCCAGCAGCATCGGGACAGGTAGTGTGGACACTGAAGCTTTCTTT
.,TRBJ2-7,.,TRBV28,CASSLSVSYEQYF,TGTGCCAGCAGCCTCTCGGTCTCCTACGAGCAGTACTTC
.,TRBJ1-4,.,TRBV29-1,CSVEVTGGEKLFF,TGCAGCGTTGAAGTAACGGGGGGTGAAAAACTGTTTTTT
.,TRBJ1-1,.,TRBV11-2,CASSSGTARLLNTEAFF,TGTGCCAGCAGCTCCGGGACCGCACGCCTTTTGAACACTGAAGCTTTCTTT
.,TRBJ1-1,.,TRBV7-9,CASEVAEAFF,TGTGCCAGCGAGGTGGCTGAAGCTTTCTTT
TRBD2,TRBJ2-4,once,TRBV19,CASAADSGGQNIQYF,TGTGCCAGTGCCGCCGATAGCGGGGGCCAAAACATTCAGTACTTC
.,TRBJ1-1,.,TRBV12-3/TRBV12-4,CASSRGENTEAFF,TGTGCCAGCAGCCGGGGGGAGAACACTGAAGCTTTCTTT
TRBD1,TRBJ1-2,.,TRBV9,CASSSSTGYGYGYTF,TGTGCCAGCAGCTCATCGACAGGGTACGGGTATGGCTACACCTTC
TRBD1,TRBJ1-6,once,TRBV28,CAERRDSNSPLHF,TGTGCGGAAAGGAGGGACAGCAATTCACCCCTCCACTTT
.,TRBJ1-3,once,TRBV19,CASSMKGSGNTIYF,TGTGCCAGTAGTATGAAGGGCTCTGGAAACACCATATATTTT
.,TRBJ1-3,once,TRBV18,CASSPPERKSFSGNTIYF,TGTGCCAGCTCACCACCGGAGAGGAAGAGCTTCTCTGGAAACACCATATATTTT
.,TRBJ2-6,.,TRBV29-1,CSVEDRSSGANVLTF,TGCAGCGTTGAAGATAGGTCCTCTGGGGCCAACGTCCTGACTTTC
.,TRBJ1-2,.,TRBV30,CAWSVMRAPGDGYTF,TGTGCCTGGAGTGTAATGAGGGCTCCTGGGGATGGCTACACCTTC
.,TRBJ1-6,.,TRBV3-1/TRBV3-2,CASSPGRRGNSPLHF,TGTGCCAGCAGCCCCGGACGGCGGGGGAATTCACCCCTCCACTTT
.,TRBJ2-1,once,TRBV11-3,CASSLEGGMGGEQFF,TGTGCCAGCAGCTTAGAAGGGGGAATGGGAGGTGAGCAGTTCTTC
TRBD1,TRBJ1-5,.,TRBV5-6,CASSLTGGNQPQHF,TGTGCCAGCAGCTTGACAGGGGGTAATCAGCCCCAGCATTTT
.,TRBJ1-2,.,TRBV6-5,CASRFRSGYGYTF,TGTGCCAGCAGATTCCGCTCAGGGTATGGCTACACCTTC
.,TRBJ1-5,.,TRBV12-3/TRBV12-4,CASSLAENQPQHF,TGTGCCAGCAGTTTAGCCGAGAATCAGCCCCAGCATTTT
TRBD1,TRBJ1-3,.,TRBV12-5,CASGLRQGASGNTIYF,TGTGCTAGTGGTTTGAGGCAGGGGGCGTCTGGAAACACCATATATTTT
TRBD1,TRBJ2-7,.,TRBV5-6,CASSRDRGGEQYF,TGTGCCAGCAGCCGGGACAGGGGTGGCGAGCAGTACTTC
.,TRBJ2-3,.,TRBV18,CASSPPALASTDTQYF,TGTGCCAGCTCACCACCGGCCCTAGCTAGCACAGATACGCAGTATTTT
TRBD1,TRBJ1-3,.,TRBV7-9,CASSLAQGAGNTIYF,TGTGCCAGCAGTCTCGCCCAGGGGGCAGGAAACACCATATATTTT
.,TRBJ1-2,.,TRBV30,CAWSRADYGYTF,TGTGCCTGGAGTCGGGCGGACTATGGCTACACCTTC
.,TRBJ1-4,.,TRBV5-5,CASSGANEKLFF,TGTGCCAGCAGCGGCGCTAATGAAAAACTGTTTTTT
.,TRBJ1-5,.,TRBV19,CASHSPRDGGNQPQHF,TGTGCCAGTCACAGCCCTAGGGATGGGGGCAATCAGCCCCAGCATTTT
.,TRBJ2-2,.,TRBV9,CASSAYEGQATGELFF,TGTGCCAGCAGCGCCTATGAGGGGCAGGCTACCGGGGAGCTGTTTTTT
.,TRBJ1-6,.,TRBV7-8,CASSPRQVNNSPLHF,TGTGCCAGCAGCCCAAGACAGGTTAATAATTCACCCCTCCACTTT
.,TRBJ2-7,.,TRBV12-3/TRBV12-4,CASSSGAYEQYF,TGTGCCAGCAGCTCCGGGGCCTACGAGCAGTACTTC
.,TRBJ1-6,.,TRBV5-6,CASSLGGPGINSPLHF,TGTGCCAGCAGCTTGGGGGGGCCCGGGATTAATTCACCCCTCCACTTT
.,TRBJ2-5,.,TRBV7-2,CASSIGRGETQYF,TGTGCCAGCTCAATTGGCAGGGGAGAGACCCAGTACTTC
.,TRBJ1-2,.,TRBV7-8,CASTPTLVANYGYTF,TGTGCCAGCACCCCGACACTCGTAGCTAACTATGGCTACACCTTC
.,TRBJ1-3,.,TRBV3-1/TRBV3-2,CASTSDGFSGNTIYF,TGTGCCAGCACCTCAGATGGCTTCTCTGGAAACACCATATATTTT
.,TRBJ1-2,once,TRBV28,CASGIDYGYTF,TGTGCCAGCGGTATTGACTATGGCTACACCTTC
.,TRBJ2-2,.,TRBV10-3,CAITPSSGELFF,TGTGCCATCACCCCTAGTTCCGGGGAGCTGTTTTTT
.,TRBJ2-2,.,TRBV7-2,CASSLWARARSNTGELFF,TGTGCCAGCAGCTTATGGGCCAGGGCGAGATCGAACACCGGGGAGCTGTTTTTT
TRBD1,TRBJ2-1,once,TRBV24-1,CAKHGTEIPTYNEQFF,TGTGCCAAGCACGGGACAGAGATTCCAACCTACAATGAGCAGTTCTTC
TRBD1,TRBJ2-2,.,TRBV14,CASRETGGSNTGELFF,TGTGCCAGCAGAGAGACAGGGGGATCGAACACCGGGGAGCTGTTTTTT
.,TRBJ1-3,.,TRBV15,CATSRDPQQNTIYF,TGTGCCACCAGCAGAGATCCCCAGCAAAACACCATATATTTT
.,TRBJ1-5,.,TRBV14,CASSQYGQPQHF,TGTGCCAGCAGCCAATACGGTCAGCCCCAGCATTTT
.,TRBJ1-5,.,TRBV30,CAWSLGGDQPQHF,TGTGCCTGGAGTTTAGGGGGGGATCAGCCCCAGCATTTT
.,TRBJ2-4,.,TRBV6-5,CASSPRGQGSNIQYF,TGTGCCAGCAGTCCCCGAGGGCAGGGTAGCAACATTCAGTACTTC
.,TRBJ1-2,.,TRBV7-8,CASSSQELDGYTF,TGTGCCAGCAGCTCTCAGGAGCTCGATGGCTACACCTTC